This TCR beta chain is drawn from a study of response to subunit inactivated influenza vaccine. Study findings and constraints: Few additional T cells are recruited per seasonal influenza vaccination, authors suggested.

A word on this clonotype: As yet, its antigen is unknown.

From the RT-PCR reads, TCRdb called clonotypes with MiXCR, one entry per CDR3 protein. The sample shows a few hundred thousand distinct CDR3 sequences, roughly 22% of them seen only once. This receptor was identified in a man between 50 and 75 years old who received an inactivated influenza vaccine. The sequencing here drew on PBMCs from blood, taken approximately 20 months after vaccination.

The chain's CDR3 is CSVEDRGEVEQFF. In DNA, the CDR3 is TGCAGCGTTGAAGATCGGGGGGAGGTTGAGCAGTTCTTC. The V gene is TRBV29-1, the J gene TRBJ2-1, with TRBD2 identical over 7 bases. With 0 bases clipped from V and 9 bases from J, the junction kept 5 bases outside the gene matches. CDR1 and CDR2 from the germline V gene are SQVTM and ANQGSEA. CDR3 size: 13 residues.